Below, 30 T cell receptor beta chains from the same sample are listed, as sequenced in a study of graft-versus-host responses after intestinal transplantation. Profiled with immunoSEQ multiplex PCR; TCRdb holds only in-frame clones, not every one. The sample contains 80,000 to 100,000 clones, roughly 80% of which appear only once. Antigen specificity for these receptors is unknown. The sample was unstimulated CD8+ T cells sorted from spleen or lymph node cells, taken before intestinal transplant. Every receptor here comes from a human donor who received an intestinal transplant.

This clone was found a few times. The gene calls are TRBV10-1 and TRBJ2-2; 8 bases are a match to TRBD2. Germline lookup yields CDR1 WNHNN and CDR2 SYGVQD (reference sequence). The junction had 5 bases not matched to a gene; V was cut back by 5 bases and J by 0 bases. The CDR3 contains 16 residues. Here the CDR3 reads CASSPTSGANTGELFF. The DNA for the CDR3 is TGCGCCAGCAGTCCTACTAGCGGAGCGAACACCGGGGAGCTGTTTTTT.

The V gene is TRBV6-4, the J gene TRBJ2-1; D remains ambiguous. This CDR3 comprises 13 residues. Germline lookup yields CDR1 MRHNA and CDR2 SNTAGT. V shed 3 bases and J shed 0 bases, with 3 bases lying between them. The CDR3 loop reads CASSEGSYNEQFF. In DNA form, the CDR3 reads TGTGCCAGCAGTGAGGGCTCCTACAATGAGCAGTTCTTC.

V usage is TRBV5-4 and J usage is TRBJ1-2; TRBD1 might be the D (5 bases). The V gene's germline CDR1 is SGHNT and CDR2 YYREEE (reference sequence). V lost 0 bases, J lost 3 bases, and 15 bases lay in between. The CDR3 has 16 amino acids. The CDR3 here is CASSLEGGGGYYGYTF. The CDR3 DNA reads as TGTGCCAGCAGCTTGGAAGGTGGGGGTGGTTACTATGGCTACACCTTC.

V and J are TRBV4-2 and TRBJ1-1; D may be TRBD1 (5 bases). The germline V gene encodes CDR1 LGHNA and CDR2 YNFKEQ. The CDR3 totals 15 residues. Between the trimmed V and J ends, which lost 0 bases and 3 bases, there was a span of 11 bases. The CDR3 region is CASSQDGGGDTEAFF. The CDR3 nucleotides read TGTGCCAGCAGCCAAGATGGGGGAGGGGACACTGAAGCTTTCTTT.

DNA of the CDR3: TGTGCCAGCAGTTTTACAGGGGATGGCTACACCTTC. Translated, it gives CASSFTGDGYTF. The chain joins TRBV28 to TRBJ1-2, with 7 bases fitting TRBD1. The CDR3 totals 12 residues. Germline V gives CDR1 MDHEN, CDR2 SYDVKM. J gave up 6 bases and V 3 bases, and 1 base lay outside the gene matches.

The V gene is TRBV5-1, the J gene TRBJ1-1, with D maybe TRBD1 (5 bases). There are 14 residues in the CDR3. Germline values: CDR1 SGHRS, CDR2 YFSETQ. V was shortened by 4 bases and J by 5 bases, with 15 bases between the two germline ends. The CDR3 here is CASSERRRGTEAFF. The CDR3 region has the DNA TGCGCCAGCAGCGAAAGACGTCGGGGGACTGAAGCTTTCTTT.

The rearrangement uses TRBV5-1 and TRBJ2-3; 11 nucleotides line up with TRBD2. CDR1 and CDR2 (germline): SGHRS, YFSETQ. V shed 1 base, J shed 2 bases, and the junction held 12 bases outside the gene matches. CDR3 length: 19 amino acids. CDR3 in amino acids: CASSLLFPGTSGPTDTQYF. DNA for the CDR3: TGCGCCAGCAGCTTGCTTTTTCCCGGGACTAGCGGACCCACAGATACGCAGTATTTT.

This clone was recorded a few times. The CDR3 region has the DNA TGTGCCAGCACCTTCAGCGGGGGGCTCAACAATGAGCAGTTCTTC. Protein sequence: CASTFSGGLNNEQFF. The gene calls are TRBV27 and TRBJ2-1, with 9 nucleotides matching TRBD2. CDR1 is MNHEY, CDR2 SMNVEV, per germline (reference sequence). V was clipped by 7 bases and J by 5 bases; unmatched bases: 9. There are 15 residues in the CDR3.

This chain connects TRBV25-1 to TRBJ1-2; D remains unclear. In germline, CDR1 is MGHDK, CDR2 SYGVNS. This CDR3 is built from 14 residues. V was pared by 0 bases and J by 8 bases, with 13 bases between. The CDR3 region has the DNA TGTGCCAGCAGTGAATATAATGGTATAGGCGGCTACACCTTC. Translating gives CASSEYNGIGGYTF.

This chain joins TRBV28 and TRBJ2-7; no clear D gene. V lost 3 bases and J 5 bases, leaving 11 bases between the germline ends. The CDR3 has 13 amino acids. The germline V gene has CDR1 MDHEN and CDR2 SYDVKM. The CDR3 bases are TGTGCCAGCAGTTTTGGCGCTGAGGACGAGCAGTACTTC. It is translated as CASSFGAEDEQYF.

The V gene is TRBV4-1, the J gene TRBJ1-1; unclear D gene. V was cut by 0 bases and J by 5 bases, with 13 bases left in between. Germline V gives CDR1 MGHRA, CDR2 YSYEKL. This CDR3 region has 15 residues. The chain's CDR3 is CASSQEHPRGTEAFF. The DNA for the CDR3 is TGCGCCAGCAGCCAAGAGCATCCCCGGGGTACTGAAGCTTTCTTT.

V is TRBV14 and J is TRBJ1-2, with TRBD1 identical over 8 bases. The V gene's germline CDR1 is SGHDN and CDR2 FVKESK. Trimming at V came to 1 base and at J to 7 bases, leaving 5 bases not matched to a gene. The CDR3 extends over 14 amino acids. Here the CDR3 reads CASSQGQGFFGYTF. The CDR3 coding sequence is TGTGCCAGCAGCCAAGGACAGGGGTTTTTTGGCTACACCTTC.

The genes are TRBV9 and TRBJ2-7, with 7 nucleotides matching TRBD1. V trimming: 0 bases; J trimming: 0 bases; junction bases outside the gene matches: 0. The germline CDR1 and CDR2 sequences are SGDLS and YYNGEE. The CDR3 length is 14 residues. As DNA, the CDR3 is TGTGCCAGCAGCGTAGGGGACAGCTCCTACGAGCAGTACTTC. Residues: CASSVGDSSYEQYF.

This clone was picked up a small number of times. The V and J genes are TRBV7-2 and TRBJ2-7; perhaps D is TRBD1 or TRBD2 (7 bases each). CDR3 length: 14 amino acids. Trimming pared 5 bases from V and 4 bases from J, leaving 15 bases between. Per germline, CDR1 SGHTA and CDR2 FQGNSA. Here the CDR3 reads CASSPGGGVYEQYF. CDR3 DNA sequence: TGTGCCAGCAGCCCAGGGGGGGGTGTTTACGAGCAGTACTTC.

This chain links TRBV14 with TRBJ1-3; perhaps TRBD1 as D (5 bases). V shed 4 bases and J shed 3 bases, with 16 bases lying between them. This CDR3 contains 16 residues. CDR1 SGHDN and CDR2 FVKESK come from the germline V gene. The CDR3 nucleotides are TGTGCCAGCAGCCTTAGACGGGGGAACTATGGAAACACCATATATTTT. Translated, it gives CASSLRRGNYGNTIYF.

The chain combines TRBV27 with TRBJ2-2; the match to TRBD2 covers 12 bases. V shed 5 bases, J shed 4 bases, and the junction held 2 bases outside the gene matches. Germline V gene lookup returns CDR1 MNHEY and CDR2 SMNVEV (reference sequence). This CDR3 comprises 15 residues. CDR3 residues: CASSLAGGPTGELFF. The CDR3 DNA follows: TGTGCCAGCAGTCTAGCGGGAGGGCCCACCGGGGAGCTGTTTTTT.

The chain has TRBV6-5 and TRBJ1-5, with a weak D call TRBD1 (5 bases). Deletions cut 5 bases from V and 5 bases from J, with 16 bases between. CDR3 length: 15 residues. Germline loops: CDR1 MNHEY, CDR2 SVGAGI. The DNA of the CDR3 is TGTGCCAGCAGTGTCCCAGAGACAGCTGATCAGCCCCAGCATTTT. Amino acid sequence: CASSVPETADQPQHF.

The V call is TRBV2, the J call TRBJ2-7, with TRBD1 matching over 10 bases. The CDR3 is 14 residues long. Germline trimming cut 6 bases from V and 7 bases from J; bases unmatched to any gene: 9. Germline V gene data show CDR1 as SNHLY and CDR2 as FYNNEI. CDR3 loop: CASRTGQGISEQYF. For the CDR3, the DNA is TGTGCCAGCAGGACGGGACAGGGGATATCAGAGCAGTACTTC.

The chain combines TRBV7-9 with TRBJ1-2, with D possibly being TRBD1 (5 bases). The V end lost 3 bases, the J end lost 6 bases, and 17 bases lay between the germline ends. In germline, CDR1 is SEHNR, CDR2 FQNEAQ (reference sequence). The CDR3 is made up of 15 amino acids. The CDR3, as DNA: TGTGCCAGCAGCTTCGTACCCAGGGCCCTAGATGGCTACACCTTC. It yields the protein CASSFVPRALDGYTF.

This chain uses TRBV5-1 with TRBJ2-7; no clear D gene. Germline V CDR1 and CDR2: SGHRS, YFSETQ. V was pared by 1 base and J by 2 bases, with 16 bases between. The CDR3 is 16 residues long. The CDR3 spells CASSLFPMRPPYEQYF. CDR3 nucleotide sequence: TGCGCCAGCAGCTTGTTTCCCATGCGTCCCCCCTACGAGCAGTACTTC.

The chain couples TRBV7-3 to TRBJ1-1; tentatively, D is TRBD1 (6 bases). V was clipped by 4 bases and J by 3 bases, with 12 bases between them. The CDR3 contains 14 residues. Per germline, CDR1 SGHTA and CDR2 FQGTGA. The CDR3 protein is CASSSGPGDTEAFF. The CDR3, as DNA: TGTGCCAGCAGCTCAGGTCCAGGGGACACTGAAGCTTTCTTT.

The chain joins TRBV5-1 to TRBJ2-1; D is unresolved. The ends were cut back, 2 bases at V and 8 bases at J, with 14 bases in the middle. The germline CDR1 and CDR2 sequences are SGHRS and YFSETQ. This CDR3 is built from 14 residues. The CDR3 sequence: CASSFYGSSDEQFF. DNA of the CDR3: TGCGCCAGCAGCTTCTATGGTAGCTCCGATGAGCAGTTCTTC.

V gene TRBV6-6 combines with J gene TRBJ2-7; D uncertain. The V gene's germline CDR1 is MNHNY and CDR2 SVGAGI (reference sequence). CDR3 length: 14 residues. Trimming left V 2 bases short and J 2 bases short, with 10 bases between. CDR3 DNA sequence: TGTGCCAGCAGTTACGGGGTTTCAGCCTACGAGCAGTACTTC. Protein sequence: CASSYGVSAYEQYF.

The chain combines TRBV6-5 with TRBJ2-7, with D possibly being TRBD1 (6 bases). V shed 3 bases and J shed 0 bases, with 9 bases lying between them. Germline lookup yields CDR1 MNHEY and CDR2 SVGAGI. The CDR3 runs to 14 residues. This CDR3 reads CASSYRGGSYEQYF. CDR3 nucleotides: TGTGCCAGCAGTTATCGAGGGGGCTCCTACGAGCAGTACTTC.

The table lists this clone with a few counts. In DNA form, the CDR3 reads TGTGCCAGCAGCTCCGGGGTAATGGCCCCCAATGAGCAGTTCTTC. Encoded protein: CASSSGVMAPNEQFF. The J gene is TRBJ2-1, the V gene TRBV5-6, with D possibly matching TRBD2 (5 bases). V dropped 3 bases and J dropped 6 bases, with 16 bases sitting between them. The CDR3 has 15 amino acids. Germline assignment: CDR1 SGHDT and CDR2 YYEEEE.

This chain links TRBV7-3 with TRBJ2-3; TRBD2 is a possible D gene (5 bases). V was trimmed by 5 bases and J by 3 bases, leaving 9 bases between them. This CDR3 comprises 13 residues. Germline V gene sequence: CDR1 SGHTA, CDR2 FQGTGA. The DNA for the CDR3 is TGTGCCAGCAGCCCGGGGTTTACAGATACGCAGTATTTT. This gives the protein CASSPGFTDTQYF. The whole variable domain, filled in from reference TRBV7-3 and TRBJ2-3, reads GAGVSQTPSNKVTEKGKYVELRCDPISGHTALYWYRQSLGQGPEFLIYFQGTGAADDSGLPNDRFFAVRPEGSVSTLKIQRTERGDSAVYLCASSPGFTDTQYFGPGTRLTVL.

V usage is TRBV27 and J usage is TRBJ2-7, with 10 bases lining up with TRBD1. The CDR3 has 14 residues. Germline CDR1 is MNHEY and CDR2 is SMNVEV (reference sequence). J lost 5 bases, V lost 2 bases, and 3 bases had no gene match. The CDR3 nucleotides are TGTGCCAGCAGTTTAGGACAGGGGGGGAACGAGCAGTACTTC. It specifies CASSLGQGGNEQYF.

The rearrangement uses TRBV9 and TRBJ2-3; D is ambiguous. This CDR3 is 12 amino acids long. Germline CDR1 reads SGDLS; CDR2 reads YYNGEE. V was cut by 3 bases and J by 3 bases, with 5 bases left in between. CDR3 nucleotide sequence: TGTGCCAGCAGCGCAACTACAGATACGCAGTATTTT. This translates into CASSATTDTQYF.

This clone has only one observation. The genes are TRBV4-1 and TRBJ1-5; D is perhaps TRBD1 (5 bases). CDR1 is MGHRA, CDR2 YSYEKL, per germline. There are 17 residues in the CDR3. The V end lost 2 bases, the J end lost 0 bases, and 14 bases lay between the germline ends. The CDR3: CASSQNRWRYSNQPQHF. The CDR3, as DNA: TGCGCCAGCAGCCAAAACAGGTGGAGATATAGCAATCAGCCCCAGCATTTT.

V is TRBV7-2 and J is TRBJ2-1, with a tentative D call TRBD2 (6 bases). The CDR3 has 13 amino acids. V shed 1 base and J shed 9 bases, with 10 bases lying between them. Germline V gene sequence: CDR1 SGHTA, CDR2 FQGNSA. This chain's CDR3 is CASSLGLASEQFF. CDR3 nucleotide sequence: TGTGCCAGCAGCTTAGGGCTAGCGAGTGAGCAGTTCTTC.